This T cell receptor (beta chain) was captured by sequencing in a study of OX40 agonist ivuxolimab in advanced cancers. Concerning the study at large: Ivuxolimab was a fully human IgG2 agonistic monoclonal antibody targeting the costimulatory receptor OX40 (CD134). In the dose-escalation cohort, about four fifths of patients were male, and the mean age was around 65 years with a range of about 20 to 80. Peripheral TCRbeta sequencing aimed to test whether ivuxolimab altered TCR sequence diversity and caused clonal T-cell expansion. Intravenous ivuxolimab was administered to patients every 2 weeks at six dose levels: 0.01, 0.1, 0.3, 1.5, 3 and 10 mg/kg. Prior anti-PD-1, anti-PD-L1 or anti-CTLA-4 therapy was permitted, and 35% to 40% of dose-escalation patients had received checkpoint inhibitors. The paper describes the monotherapy dose-escalation part (N of about 54 patients) of the phase I trial of ivuxolimab. Partial responses occurred in three dose-escalation patients, of whom one had hepatocellular carcinoma and two had cutaneous melanoma. Among the 50 to 55 dose-escalation patients, approximately 20 had hepatocellular carcinoma, 15 or so melanoma, 9 renal cell carcinoma and 9 head and neck cancer.

Concerning this clone: The clone's antigen remains unknown. Nothing much larger sits one base from this clone, and base qualities are not available.

Patients with a history of autoimmune disease or receiving systemic immunosuppression were excluded from the trial. In every dose cohort, peripheral blood was drawn for TCR sequencing at baseline, cycle 4 day 1, and cycle 7 day 1. The samples were drawn from a first-in-human, open-label, multicenter phase I dose-escalation trial of ivuxolimab. Adults with locally advanced or metastatic melanoma, renal cell carcinoma, hepatocellular carcinoma or head and neck squamous cell carcinoma were enrolled in the trial. CD4+ and CD8+ T cells were sorted separately from peripheral blood before TCR sequencing. Study-wide conclusions, independent of this receptor: Clonal expansion of both CD4+ and CD8+ blood T cells was observed from baseline to week 6 at doses 0.1 to 3.0 mg/kg. In the 0.1-3.0 mg/kg groups, partial responders had among the lowest normalized peripheral clonal expansion, particularly in CD8+ T cells. Low levels of normalized T-cell clonal expansion were also shown by some nonresponding patients. After ivuxolimab, CD8+ T cells had more expanded clones than CD4+ T cells on average. The antigen specificity of the clonally expanded peripheral T cells was not determined.

For sequencing of the TCRbeta CDR3 region, genomic DNA was extracted from the sorted cells. The immunoSEQ Assay was used for sequencing of TCRbeta CDR3 regions. TCRdb re-hosts the immuneACCESS table, in-frame sequences only. Its copies lack some clones; in the studies checked, an unresolved V gene accounts for under half of them, and the cause for the rest is not known. Present in this sample are 60,000 or so clones, more than 70% of which were seen just once. The top ten clonotypes cover roughly 5% of the sample. The source was CD4+ or CD8+ T cells sorted from blood, collected in a trial of the OX40 agonist ivuxolimab. The receptor was isolated from an adult with an advanced solid tumor such as melanoma, head and neck, liver or kidney cancer.

The CDR3 corresponds to CASSQIGTGVRSGEQYF. The bases read TGCGCCAGCAGCCAAATTGGGACAGGGGTGAGGTCTGGGGAGCAGTACTTC. Recombination connected TRBV4-1 to TRBJ2-7, and 10 junction bases match TRBD1. CDR1 MGHRA and CDR2 YSYEKL were looked up in the germline V gene. Trimming takes 2 bases off V and 7 bases off J; junction bases not matched to a gene: 14. From cysteine to phenylalanine, the CDR3 is 17 amino acids long. Only CDR3 DNA remains: 51 bases, in frame from the first base.